This T cell receptor (beta chain) was identified in a study of T cells in Graves' hyperthyroidism and ophthalmopathy. Findings and caveats of the study: Most thyroid clonotypes with frequency above 0.001 were detected in blood.

Authors of the study amplified TCR beta CDR3 regions from RNA transcripts. The HTBI primer set was used in a first-round RT-PCR of the TCR CDR3. TCRdb reanalysed the multiplex PCR reads using MiXCR and keeps one entry per CDR3 protein. The sample yields about 50,000 distinct CDR3 sequences, 45% to 50% seen once. Stable Graves' hyperthyroidism meant no ophthalmopathy progression within 18 months. The germline V gene has CDR1 SGHTA and CDR2 FQGNSA. After removal of 6 bases from V and 8 bases from J, the junction contained 9 bases not matched to a gene. The CDR3 extends over 15 amino acids. This clonotype was seen only once. Its antigen is still unknown. Since a much larger clone is just one base distant, this may be a read error.

The TCR sequence derives from a woman between 50 and 59 years old with Graves' hyperthyroidism. The chain uses TRBV7-2 and TRBJ2-2; 10 bases are a match to TRBD1. Material: peripheral blood or thyroid tissue (not recorded which). The CDR3 DNA sequence: TGTGCCAGCAGAGATGACAGGGGGCATGGAGGGGAGCTGTTTTTT. It encodes CASRDDRGHGGELFF.